This T cell receptor beta chain was obtained from a study of cytomegalovirus exposure and HLA in healthy donors (dated by TCRdb to about 2017). With regard to the full study: According to an earlier analysis of a few hundred of the donors, some 180 million T cells yielded 120 million or so unique TCR beta sequences and around 300 Gb of sequence data. To study patterns of TCR occurrence, a later analysis re-analyzed previously published TCR beta repertoires from 650 to 750 donors and added high-resolution HLA genotyping. High-throughput TCR immunosequencing, statistical association of individual TCRs with disease status, and machine learning were combined to predict cytomegalovirus infection status. On average, 235,054 unique TCR beta nucleotide sequences were sequenced per donor among a few hundred genotyped donors of the cohort, with 15% to 20% of those sequences being non-productive. Rather than using new phenotypic data, the later analysis identified candidate immune exposures from TCR beta sequences and from how often those sequences occurred across donors. In addition to the first cohort of about 650 subjects, a separate validation cohort of 120 different subjects was used. The study was designed to test whether signatures of past pathogen exposure could be identified by cataloging public T cell receptors. All discovery cohort repertoires had been generated on a single sequencing platform. An early release covering roughly 580 HLA-typed donors comprised approximately 290 gigabases of sequencing data and approximately 80 million unique TCR sequences. Of the roughly 400 genotyped donors, more than 75% were placed in the genetic ancestry cluster associated with self-reported Caucasian donors. The study profiled the T cell repertoires of under 850 subjects by immunosequencing and related them to cytomegalovirus serostatus. Genome-wide SNP genotypes for about 55% of the roughly 670 donors were used in a later genetic analysis, which treated that subset as a discovery cohort. An earlier analysis of approximately 580 of the donors used high-throughput TCR beta sequencing to judge whether each TCR beta V gene segment behaved as functional or pseudogenic. Both class I and class II loci were covered by HLA typing, at four-digit resolution. Donor age, sex, ethnicity and CMV serostatus were compiled together with the repertoire data. The number of donors typed differed by locus, with about 620-630 for A, B, C, DRB1 and DQB1, 522 for DQA1, about 610 for DPA1, and some 470 for DPB1. Five DR-DQ haplotypes were handled as single units for association and clustering, since linkage in the cohort was strong.

Turning to this clone: It lacks a known antigen.

General conclusions and limits of the study: According to the authors, the approach could potentially be generalized to other disease states and immunological phenotypes. Cytomegalovirus status was reported to be diagnosed by the classifier with high specificity and sensitivity in both the original and validation cohorts. The cohort was sequenced for TCR beta chains only, and without alpha or paired-chain data the features that could be detected were limited. A later genetic analysis reported fewer N-insertions in productive TCRs among donors in an Asian-associated ancestry cluster than the roughly 690-donor mean. Assigning TCR associations to individual alleles was difficult when HLA alleles, especially DR and DQ, strongly co-occurred. A later analysis associated some 17,000 TCR beta sequences with specific HLA alleles at a false discovery rate of 0.05. A cluster of highly shared sequence variants was judged likely to be a technical artifact of the sequencing pipeline. Across donors, most TCR sequences were observed very rarely, whereas some public TCRs were present in many individuals. A further reported finding was that TCR beta sequences accurately predicted the HLA-A and HLA-B alleles for most subjects in the first cohort. The earlier analysis of 450 to 700 of the donors excluded seventeen rarely observed V segments, including chromosome 9 orphons, because counts were too low. According to a later analysis, TCR association rates differed among HLA loci, with DRB1 alleles showing the most associated TCRs and HLA-C alleles showing the fewest. Linkage disequilibrium might explain the correlated functional status among segregating V segments, but an unknown experimental factor could not be excluded. Compared with equally common non-associated chains, HLA-associated TCR beta chains in a later analysis were more clonally expanded and had lower generation probabilities. Three of the identified cytomegalovirus-associated TCR beta chains were confirmed in vitro to be specific for cytomegalovirus antigens. In an earlier analysis of some 500 of the donors, most TCR beta V segments were observed in productive rearrangements about 87% or about 30% of the time, broadly matching IMGT annotations. Some IMGT-functional V segments, including TRBV6-2 and TRBV6-3, could not be distinguished by the 87-base-pair reads and were therefore excluded. According to a later analysis, parvovirus B19, influenza, CMV and Epstein-Barr virus appeared linked to several top co-occurrence clusters. V-gene and J-gene trimming of TCR beta chains was associated with a missense DCLRE1C variant in a later genetic analysis, and the association was replicated in an independent cohort. The only immune exposure information available for the cohort was CMV serostatus. HLA typing was unavailable for some donors at each locus, so association tests used only the typed subset. Most CMV-associated TCR beta chains appeared to be HLA-restricted in a later analysis, and the HLA associations seemed to be driven largely by CMV exposure. The study gave a list of 150 to 200 TCR beta chains associated with cytomegalovirus. Roughly uniform sequencing depth across donors was assumed in presence/absence analyses, although this assumption may not hold.

The germline V gene encodes CDR1 LGHNA and CDR2 YSLEER. From the cysteine through the phenylalanine, the CDR3 covers 18 amino acids. Only the CDR3 DNA stays, 54 bases, in frame from base 1. V is trimmed back by 0 bases and J by 4 bases, and the junction contains 13 bases that no gene match accounts for. Libraries were constructed by the immunoSEQ multiplex PCR assay. The multiplex PCR relied on a mix of 60 forward primers for TCR Vbeta segments and 13 reverse primers for TCR Jbeta segments. Amplification of the CDR3 region of rearranged TCR beta genes was performed with a multiplex PCR assay on genomic DNA. On the Illumina HiSeq System, the amplified TCR beta libraries were sequenced as 87-base-pair reads. The study's processing was this. Across the 500 to 850 repertoires, a later analysis counted 80 million or so unique TCR beta chains, around 10 million of which were shared by at least two donors. Raw reads were error-corrected and collapsed into unique sequences by a nearest-neighbor algorithm in which closely related sequences were merged to remove PCR and sequencing errors. Alignment of CDR3 sequences to IMGT reference sequences was used to assign V, D and J gene segments. For a sequence to be retained, a match of at least six nucleotides was required to both a V gene segment and a J gene segment. A rearrangement counted as productive if the CDR3 had no stop codons and remained in frame with V and J, and every other rearrangement counted as non-productive. CDR3 was defined according to IMGT convention as the region running from the second conserved V-encoded cysteine to the conserved J-encoded phenylalanine. In an earlier analysis of 500 to 650 of the donors, sequences lacking an unambiguous match to a single V gene segment were excluded. In an earlier analysis of 500 to 750 of the donors, V segments were called functional above 56.7% productive rearrangements and were called segregating when the between-donor standard deviation exceeded 5%. To diagnose cytomegalovirus status from the catalog of TCR beta chain sequences, a statistical classification framework was built. In a later analysis, V and J genes were assigned by comparing TCR nucleotide sequences against IMGT/GENE-DB human TR gene sequences. The TCRdist pipeline was used in a later analysis to assign CDR3 sequences and most-parsimonious VDJ recombination scenarios. In a later analysis, each TCR beta chain was defined by its CDR3 amino acid sequence together with its V-gene family, and reads lacking a unique V-gene family were excluded. A later analysis removed 592 highly shared, low-generation-probability nucleotide sequences to deal with suspected cross-contamination and a sequencing artifact. In a later analysis, a clonal expansion index for each public chain was calculated from normalized within-repertoire ranks of inferred template counts. A later analysis computed generation probabilities with a VDJ recombination model fitted to out-of-frame rearrangements, and checked the results against IGoR. In a later analysis, hypergeometric tests were used to score TCR-TCR, TCR-HLA and TCR-CMV co-occurrence, with a repertoire-size bias correction applied to TCR pairs. A later analysis estimated false discovery rates by permuting HLA or CMV assignments 20 times. In a later analysis, co-occurring TCRs were grouped using DBSCAN, with TCRdist sequence similarity added in when clustering inside HLA-allele-positive subsets. Repertoires with fewer than 30,000 or more than 120,000 public chains, plus five repertoires with anomalous nucleotide sharing, were excluded from co-occurrence clustering. TCRdb mirrors the immuneACCESS table, restricted to in-frame sequences. Some clones are absent from its copies; in checked studies, under half trace to an unresolved V gene, and the reason for the others is unknown. That table gives V, J and clone size, and the DNA gave D and trimming. This sample's listing comprises just over 150,000 clones. The ten largest clones take up 2.1% of the sample.

The cohort comprised around 690 healthy bone marrow donors. Cohort members were all nominally healthy when sampled, although unrecorded immune exposures were likely present. The donor tested CMV seronegative and was one of the 352 seronegative cohort members. A peripheral blood sample was provided by each donor, and peripheral blood mononuclear cells were used for TCR beta sequencing. Genomic DNA extraction from the blood cell samples was performed with the Qiagen DNeasy Blood Extraction Kit. In this chain, TRBV4-3 is recombined with TRBJ2-3; TRBD2 matches 7 bases in the middle. The sample consisted of PBMCs. The TCR sequence derives from a young man in good health and CMV-seronegative. In nucleotides, the sequence is TGCGCCAGCAGCCAAGATTCCATGCCGGGAGGAATACCAGATACGCAGTATTTT. Translated, this gives CASSQDSMPGGIPDTQYF.